This passage covers 17 T cell receptor beta chains from one sample sequenced in a study of blood T cell repertoires in COVID-19. Measured with immunoSEQ multiplex PCR; TCRdb has only the in-frame clones, and not every one. The table includes 50,000 to 80,000 clones, approximately 85% detected once. The source material was peripheral blood. The receptor source for this set is a woman in her sixties or seventies with COVID-19, enrolled during active disease.

The genes are TRBV3-1 (or the pseudogene TRBV3-2) and TRBJ1-1; D uncertain. V was trimmed by 0 bases and J by 4 bases, leaving 12 bases between them. Germline V lookup: CDR1 LGHDT, CDR2 YNNKEL (reference sequence). This CDR3 spans 15 amino acids. The CDR3 coding sequence is TGTGCCAGCAGCCAAGAAGGGAGGAGGGCCACTGAAGCTTTCTTT. Encoded protein: CASSQEGRRATEAFF.

The chain employs TRBV29-1 and TRBJ2-7; the D is unclear. Trimming left V 4 bases short and J 6 bases short, with 16 bases between. This CDR3 is 13 amino acids long. From germline, CDR1 is SQVTM and CDR2 ANQGSEA. CDR3 sequence reads: CSVGRLPPGEQYF. In nucleotides, the CDR3 is TGCAGCGTTGGCCGACTCCCACCCGGCGAGCAGTACTTC.

The gene calls are TRBV3-1 (or the pseudogene TRBV3-2) and TRBJ2-2; 9 nucleotides agree with TRBD2. The CDR3 consists of 17 residues. The V and J ends lost 2 bases and 2 bases, in that order; junction bases with no gene match: 6. Germline V gene sequence: CDR1 LGHDT, CDR2 YNNKEL (reference sequence). The CDR3 DNA reads as TGTGCCAGCAGCCAACGCCTAGCGGGACCTAACACCGGGGAGCTGTTTTTT. Encoded protein: CASSQRLAGPNTGELFF.

The table lists this clone with a count of one. The chain has TRBV5-1 and TRBJ2-5, with D maybe TRBD1 (5 bases). CDR1 and CDR2 from the germline V gene are SGHRS and YFSETQ. The CDR3 has 13 amino acids. Trimming shortened V by 4 bases and J by 3 bases, and 10 bases separated the two germline ends. As DNA, the CDR3 is TGCGCCAGCAGCCCACAGGACAAAGAGACCCAGTACTTC. It codes for CASSPQDKETQYF.

CDR3 amino acids: CASSLDSSNYGYTF. In DNA form, the CDR3 reads TGTGCCAGCAGCTTGGACAGCTCTAACTATGGCTACACCTTC. The gene calls are TRBV5-4 and TRBJ1-2, with no clear D. CDR3 length equals 14 residues. Trimming cost V 0 bases and J 0 bases, with 6 bases left between them. Germline CDR1 reads SGHNT; CDR2 reads YYREEE (reference sequence).

The chain carries TRBV10-3 and TRBJ2-7; 12 bases map to TRBD1. There are 16 residues in the CDR3. The germline gives CDR1 ENHRY, CDR2 SYGVKD. V was clipped by 3 bases and J by 3 bases; unmatched bases: 6. The CDR3, as DNA: TGTGCCATCAGTGACCAAGGGACAGGGGGCATCTACGAGCAGTACTTC. It translates to CAISDQGTGGIYEQYF.

This clone was observed once. The rearrangement joins TRBV2 to TRBJ1-6, with TRBD1 as a possible D gene (6 bases). Germline CDR1 reads SNHLY; CDR2 reads FYNNEI. The CDR3 covers 16 residues. Trimming left V 1 base short and J 9 bases short, with 16 bases between. CDR3 DNA: TGTGCCAGCAGTGAAGTGGGGGCGTTTGAGTCTTCACCCCTCCACTTT. This translates into CASSEVGAFESSPLHF.

The chain joins TRBV5-1 to TRBJ1-4, with unresolved D. Germline CDR1 is SGHRS and CDR2 is YFSETQ. V shed 0 bases and J shed 1 base, with 7 bases lying between them. The CDR3 is 15 amino acids. The CDR3 reads CASSLDSGTNEKLFF. The CDR3 region has the DNA TGCGCCAGCAGCTTGGACAGTGGAACTAATGAAAAACTGTTTTTT. The complete variable domain, with remaining parts taken from reference TRBV5-1 and TRBJ1-4, reads KAGVTQTPRYLIKTRGQQVTLSCSPISGHRSVSWYQQTPGQGLQFLFEYFSETQRNKGNFPGRFSGRQFSNSRSEMNVSTLELGDSALYLCASSLDSGTNEKLFFGSGTQLSVL.

The CDR3, as DNA: TGTGCCAGCAGCCCCCTCCCCCGGCAGGTAGCCAAAAACATTCAGTACTTC. It yields the protein CASSPLPRQVAKNIQYF. The chain couples TRBV7-2 to TRBJ2-4; D gene uncertain. Germline V lookup: CDR1 SGHTA, CDR2 FQGNSA. The CDR3 totals 17 residues. V was trimmed by 5 bases and J by 0 bases, leaving 17 bases between them.

The chain has TRBV11-3 and TRBJ1-4; 8 nucleotides align to TRBD1. V was pared by 4 bases and J by 8 bases, with 9 bases of the junction left unmatched. Germline lookup yields CDR1 SGHNT and CDR2 YENEEA. The CDR3 runs to 15 residues. For the CDR3, the DNA is TGTGCCAGCAGCTCTCCTGGACAGGGAGAAGAAAAACTGTTTTTT. This translates into CASSSPGQGEEKLFF.

The V gene is TRBV5-1, the J gene TRBJ1-5; 9 bases fit TRBD1. The V segment lost 3 bases and the J segment 7 bases; nucleotides outside the gene matches: 8. This CDR3 is 15 amino acids long. In germline, CDR1 is SGHRS, CDR2 YFSETQ. The CDR3 spells CASSWTGDEEQPQHF. CDR3 coding DNA: TGCGCCAGCAGCTGGACAGGGGATGAGGAACAGCCCCAGCATTTT.

V gene TRBV6-6 combines with J gene TRBJ1-1; D gene uncertain. Germline-derived CDR1 and CDR2 are MNHNY and SVGAGI (reference sequence). CDR3 length equals 12 residues. Trimming removed 7 bases from V and 7 bases from J, with 13 bases in between. The CDR3, as DNA: TGTGCCAGCATTGAATATGGACTTGAAGCTTTCTTT. Translating gives CASIEYGLEAFF.

This chain joins TRBV2 and TRBJ2-6; D is unresolved. Trimming pared 3 bases from V and 0 bases from J, leaving 3 bases between. Germline V gives CDR1 SNHLY, CDR2 FYNNEI. CDR3 size: 14 residues. The DNA for the CDR3 is TGTGCCAGCAGTGACCGCTCTGGGGCCAACGTCCTGACTTTC. This sequence encodes CASSDRSGANVLTF.

The chain is built from TRBV18 and TRBJ1-1, with D hard to call. The CDR3 consists of 13 residues. Germline-derived CDR1 and CDR2 are KGHSH and LQKENI. Between the trimmed V and J ends, which lost 4 bases and 1 base, there was a span of 7 bases. The DNA for the CDR3 is TGTGCCAGCTCACAACGAGAGAACACTGAAGCTTTCTTT. This translates into CASSQRENTEAFF.

The count of this clone is one. The CDR3 here is CASSLLGTSGREFF. The CDR3 DNA reads as TGTGCCAGCAGTTTACTAGGGACTAGCGGGAGAGAGTTCTTC. The V gene is TRBV28, the J gene TRBJ2-1; TRBD2 aligns across 14 bases. CDR1 and CDR2 from the germline V gene are MDHEN and SYDVKM. V dropped 2 bases and J dropped 14; count of bases not matched to a gene: 5. The CDR3 spans 14 residues.

The J gene is TRBJ2-1, the V gene TRBV24-1; D is unresolved. Germline V lookup: CDR1 KGHDR, CDR2 SFDVKD. There are 11 residues in the CDR3. Trimming took off 3 bases at V and 14 bases at J, with 10 bases between the two ends. Here the CDR3 reads CATSDARYEFF. The CDR3 DNA follows: TGTGCCACCAGTGATGCCAGGTATGAGTTCTTC.

The chain is built from TRBV7-2 and TRBJ1-2; 7 bases are a match to TRBD1. Germline lookup yields CDR1 SGHTA and CDR2 FQGNSA. CDR3 length: 15 residues. V shed 1 base and J 5 bases; nucleotides not matched to a gene: 7. The CDR3 spells CASSLDLDRAYGYTF. The CDR3 DNA sequence: TGTGCCAGCAGCTTAGATTTAGACAGGGCTTATGGCTACACCTTC.